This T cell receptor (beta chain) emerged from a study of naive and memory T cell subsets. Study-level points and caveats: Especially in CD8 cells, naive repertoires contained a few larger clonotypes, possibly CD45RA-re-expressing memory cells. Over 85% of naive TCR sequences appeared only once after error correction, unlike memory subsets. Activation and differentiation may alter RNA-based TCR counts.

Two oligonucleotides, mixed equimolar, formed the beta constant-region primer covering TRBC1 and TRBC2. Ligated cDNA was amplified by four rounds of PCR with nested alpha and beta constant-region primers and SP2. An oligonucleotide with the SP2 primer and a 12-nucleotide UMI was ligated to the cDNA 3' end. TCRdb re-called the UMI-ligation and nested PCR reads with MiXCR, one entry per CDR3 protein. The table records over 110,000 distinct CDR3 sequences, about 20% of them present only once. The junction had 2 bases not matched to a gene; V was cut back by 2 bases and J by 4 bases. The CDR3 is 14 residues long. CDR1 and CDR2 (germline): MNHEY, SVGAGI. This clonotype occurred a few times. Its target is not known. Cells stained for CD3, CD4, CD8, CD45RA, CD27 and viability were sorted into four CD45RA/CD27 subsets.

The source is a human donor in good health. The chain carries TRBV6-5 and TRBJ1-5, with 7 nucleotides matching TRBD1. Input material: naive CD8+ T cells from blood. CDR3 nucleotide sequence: TGTGCCAGCAGTTACGGACAGGCAAATCAGCCCCAGCATTTT. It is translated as CASSYGQANQPQHF.